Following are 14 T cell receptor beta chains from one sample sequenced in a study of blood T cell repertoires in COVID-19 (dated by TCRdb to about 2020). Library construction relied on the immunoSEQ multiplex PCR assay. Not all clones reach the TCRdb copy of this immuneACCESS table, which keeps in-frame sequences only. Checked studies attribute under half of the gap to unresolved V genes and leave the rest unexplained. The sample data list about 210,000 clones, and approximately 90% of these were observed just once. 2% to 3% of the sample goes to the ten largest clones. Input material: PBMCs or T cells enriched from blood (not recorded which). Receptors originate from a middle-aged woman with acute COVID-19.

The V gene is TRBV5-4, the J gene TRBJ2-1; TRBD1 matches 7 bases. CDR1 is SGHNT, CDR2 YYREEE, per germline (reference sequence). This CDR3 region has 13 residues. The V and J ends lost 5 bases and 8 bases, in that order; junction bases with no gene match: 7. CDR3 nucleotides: TGTGCCAGCAGTCAAATACAGGGGCATGAGCAGTTCTTC. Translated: CASSQIQGHEQFF.

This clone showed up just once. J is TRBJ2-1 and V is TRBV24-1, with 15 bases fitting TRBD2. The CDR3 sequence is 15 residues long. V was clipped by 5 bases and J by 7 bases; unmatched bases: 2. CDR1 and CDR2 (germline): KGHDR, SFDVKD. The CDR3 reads CATSVGTSGRNEQFF. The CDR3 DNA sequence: TGTGCCACCAGTGTTGGGACTAGCGGGAGGAATGAGCAGTTCTTC.

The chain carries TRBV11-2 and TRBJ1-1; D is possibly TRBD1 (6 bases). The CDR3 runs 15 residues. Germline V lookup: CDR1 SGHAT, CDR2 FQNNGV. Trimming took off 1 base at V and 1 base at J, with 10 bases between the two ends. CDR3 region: CASSLGGGWNTEAFF. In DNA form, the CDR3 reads TGTGCCAGCAGCTTAGGTGGGGGCTGGAACACTGAAGCTTTCTTT.

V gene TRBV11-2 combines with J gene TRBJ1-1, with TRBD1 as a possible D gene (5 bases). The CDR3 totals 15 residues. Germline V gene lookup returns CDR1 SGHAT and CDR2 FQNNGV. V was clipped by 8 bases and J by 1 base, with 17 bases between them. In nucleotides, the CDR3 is TGTGCCAGCGCCCCCGGGGGGGTCCGGAACACTGAAGCTTTCTTT. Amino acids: CASAPGGVRNTEAFF. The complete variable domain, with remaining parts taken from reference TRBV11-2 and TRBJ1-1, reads EAGVAQSPRYKIIEKRQSVAFWCNPISGHATLYWYQQILGQGPKLLIQFQNNGVVDDSQLPKDRFSAERLKGVDSTLKIQPAKLEDSAVYLCASAPGGVRNTEAFFGQGTRLTVV.

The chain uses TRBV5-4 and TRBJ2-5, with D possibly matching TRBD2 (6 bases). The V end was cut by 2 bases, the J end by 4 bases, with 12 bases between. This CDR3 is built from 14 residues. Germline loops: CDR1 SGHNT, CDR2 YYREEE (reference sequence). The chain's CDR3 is CASSFRTMGETQYF. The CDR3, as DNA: TGTGCCAGCAGCTTTCGGACTATGGGAGAGACCCAGTACTTC.

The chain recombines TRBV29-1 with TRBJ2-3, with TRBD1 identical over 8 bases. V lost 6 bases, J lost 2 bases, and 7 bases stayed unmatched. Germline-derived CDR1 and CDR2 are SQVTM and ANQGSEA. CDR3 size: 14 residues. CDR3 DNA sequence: TGCAGCGTCCAGGGGACAGGTAACACAGATACGCAGTATTTT. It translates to CSVQGTGNTDTQYF.

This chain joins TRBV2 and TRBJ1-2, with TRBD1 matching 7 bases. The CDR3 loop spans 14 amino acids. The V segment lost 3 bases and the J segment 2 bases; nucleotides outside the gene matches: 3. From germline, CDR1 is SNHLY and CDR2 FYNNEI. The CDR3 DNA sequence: TGTGCCAGCAGTGAGTACAGGGGAAACTATGGCTACACCTTC. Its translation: CASSEYRGNYGYTF.

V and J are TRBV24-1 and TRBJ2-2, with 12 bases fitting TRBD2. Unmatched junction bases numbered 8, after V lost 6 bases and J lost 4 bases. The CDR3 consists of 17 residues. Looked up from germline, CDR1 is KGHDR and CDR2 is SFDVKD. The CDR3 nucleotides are TGTGCCACCAGTCGTCCCCTAGCGGGAGGGCCCACCGGGGAGCTGTTTTTT. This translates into CATSRPLAGGPTGELFF.

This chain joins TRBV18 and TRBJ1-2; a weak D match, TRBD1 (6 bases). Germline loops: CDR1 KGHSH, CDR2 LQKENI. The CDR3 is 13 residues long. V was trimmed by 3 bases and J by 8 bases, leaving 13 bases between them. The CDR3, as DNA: TGTGCCAGCTCACCCGCGGGGGCTGGCGGCTACACCTTC. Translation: CASSPAGAGGYTF.

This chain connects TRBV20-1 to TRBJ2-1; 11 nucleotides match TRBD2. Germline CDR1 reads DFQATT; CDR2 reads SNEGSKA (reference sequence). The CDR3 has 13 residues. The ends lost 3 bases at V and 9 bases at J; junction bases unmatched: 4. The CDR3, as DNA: TGCAGTGCTAGTATACTAGCGGGAGCTGAGCAGTTCTTC. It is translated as CSASILAGAEQFF.

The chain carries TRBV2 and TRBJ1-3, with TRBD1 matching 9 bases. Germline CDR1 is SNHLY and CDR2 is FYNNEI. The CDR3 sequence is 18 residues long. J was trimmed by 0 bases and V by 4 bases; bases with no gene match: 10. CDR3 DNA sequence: TGTGCCAGCAGTGCAGAAGGGACAGGGCAACTCTCTGGAAACACCATATATTTT. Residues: CASSAEGTGQLSGNTIYF.

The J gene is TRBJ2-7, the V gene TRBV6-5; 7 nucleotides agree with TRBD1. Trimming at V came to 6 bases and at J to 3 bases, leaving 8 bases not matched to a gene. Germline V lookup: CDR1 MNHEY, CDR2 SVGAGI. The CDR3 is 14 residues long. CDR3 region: CASSATGSDYEQYF. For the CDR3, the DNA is TGTGCCAGCAGCGCGACAGGGTCTGACTACGAGCAGTACTTC.

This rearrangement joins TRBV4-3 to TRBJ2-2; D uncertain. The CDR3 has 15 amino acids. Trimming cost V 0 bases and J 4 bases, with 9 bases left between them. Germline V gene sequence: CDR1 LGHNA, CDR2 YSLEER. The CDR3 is CASSQEALITGELFF. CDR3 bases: TGCGCCAGCAGCCAAGAAGCACTGATCACCGGGGAGCTGTTTTTT.

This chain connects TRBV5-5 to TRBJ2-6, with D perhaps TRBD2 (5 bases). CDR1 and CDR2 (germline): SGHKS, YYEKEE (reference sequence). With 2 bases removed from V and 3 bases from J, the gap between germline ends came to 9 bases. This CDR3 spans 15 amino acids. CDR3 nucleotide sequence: TGTGCCAGCAGCTTATCCGGGGTTGGGGCCAACGTCCTGACTTTC. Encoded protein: CASSLSGVGANVLTF.